This T cell receptor beta chain was found in a study of shared clonotypes between healthy human individuals. Study findings and constraints: Non-shared clonotypes were found to have lower generation probabilities than the clonotypes that were shared by all four of the sorted-subset donors.

The method was immunoSEQ multiplex PCR; TCRdb's version includes in-frame clones alone and lacks a portion of them. The table records over 800,000 clones, over 90% of them present only once. Naive CD8 cells comprised CD45RO-negative, CCR7-positively selected cells, excluding terminally differentiated effector memory CD45RA+ cells. Germline V gene data show CDR1 as MNHEY and CDR2 as SMNVEV (reference sequence). The CDR3 runs to 14 residues. The V segment lost 3 bases and the J segment 5 bases; nucleotides outside the gene matches: 6. The sample holds a few counts of this clone. No antigen is known for it.

The chain employs TRBV27 and TRBJ1-2, with 7 bases that match TRBD1. This sequence originates from a man under 40 in good health. Sequencing used naive CD8+ T cells sorted from blood. CDR3 in DNA: TGTGCCAGCAGTTTGGGGCAGGGGGGATATGGCTACACCTTC. Protein: CASSLGQGGYGYTF.